Following are 32 T cell receptor beta chains from one sample sequenced in a study of neurological immune-mediated disorders. TCRdb reprocessed the 5' RACE reads via MiXCR and lists one record per CDR3 protein. The sample lists more than 45,000 distinct CDR3 sequences, about 4.2% seen once, with around 3% in the top ten. Sequences were obtained from PBMCs. Receptor source: a man over 45 with multiple sclerosis.

This clonotype was detected many times. The chain joins TRBV7-9 to TRBJ2-1, with 14 bases aligning to TRBD2. Germline V gene sequence: CDR1 SEHNR, CDR2 FQNEAQ (reference sequence). The CDR3 runs 19 residues. J lost 4 bases, V lost 1 base, and 9 bases had no gene match. CDR3 protein: CASSLGTSGGTQGYNEQFF. The CDR3 coding sequence is TGTGCCAGCAGCTTAGGGACTAGCGGGGGGACCCAGGGGTACAATGAGCAGTTCTTC.

This clonotype was picked up many times. V is TRBV5-1 and J is TRBJ2-5; possible D gene TRBD2, 5 bases. V lost 0 bases and J 5 bases, leaving 11 bases between the germline ends. This CDR3 has 14 amino acids. The V gene's germline CDR1 is SGHRS and CDR2 YFSETQ. The CDR3 spells CASSLGTPGETQYF. The CDR3 DNA is TGCGCCAGCAGCTTGGGGACCCCGGGGGAGACCCAGTACTTC.

About this clonotype: A junction end diverges from the germline sequence, so it may reflect a read error. The J gene is TRBJ1-5, the V gene TRBV20-1; weak D call: TRBD1 (6 bases). Germline CDR1 reads DFQATT; CDR2 reads SNEGSKA (reference sequence). The CDR3 totals 13 residues. CDR3 protein: CSARVRVGQPQNF. The CDR3 nucleotides read TGCAGTGCTAGAGTTAGGGTAGGACAGCCCCAGAATTTT.

This clonotype was counted many times. The chain uses TRBV20-1 and TRBJ2-1; the match to TRBD2 covers 7 bases. Per the germline V gene, CDR1 is DFQATT and CDR2 is SNEGSKA (reference sequence). There are 15 residues in the CDR3. V shed 7 bases, J shed 4 bases, and the junction held 13 bases outside the gene matches. Here the CDR3 reads CSGETGTTTYNEQFF. The CDR3, as DNA: TGCAGTGGAGAGACCGGGACTACAACTTACAATGAGCAGTTCTTC.

This clonotype was counted ten times or more. The chain links TRBV12-3 or TRBV12-4 to TRBJ1-5; 9 nucleotides line up with TRBD1. This CDR3 has 14 residues. Trimming at V came to 6 bases and at J to 5 bases, leaving 5 bases not matched to a gene. The CDR3 here is CASSSTGGHQPQHF. The CDR3 DNA follows: TGTGCCAGCAGCTCGACAGGGGGACATCAGCCCCAGCATTTT.

This clonotype was recorded many times. The chain is built from TRBV5-1 and TRBJ2-3; TRBD2 matches at 15 bases. There are 18 residues in the CDR3. Germline trimming cut 5 bases from V and 1 base from J; bases unmatched to any gene: 8. Germline V gene lookup returns CDR1 SGHRS and CDR2 YFSETQ. The chain's CDR3 is CASSTGLAGGPGTDTQYF. The CDR3 DNA reads as TGCGCCAGCAGTACTGGACTAGCGGGGGGGCCTGGCACAGATACGCAGTATTTT.

This clonotype was seen ten or more times. The J gene is TRBJ2-2, the V gene TRBV5-4; TRBD2 matches 11 bases. The CDR3 length is 16 residues. Trimming at V came to 6 bases and at J to 6 bases, leaving 10 bases not matched to a gene. Germline-derived CDR1 and CDR2 are SGHNT and YYREEE (reference sequence). The CDR3 sequence: CASTLLTSGASGELFF. The CDR3 DNA reads TGTGCCAGCACCTTATTGACTAGCGGGGCGTCCGGGGAGCTGTTTTTT.

The chain couples TRBV12-3 or TRBV12-4 to TRBJ2-5, with D hard to call. Trimming took off 4 bases at V and 0 bases at J, with 3 bases between the two ends. This CDR3 has 12 amino acids. In DNA form, the CDR3 reads TGTGCCAGCAGTTCGTACCAAGAGACCCAGTACTTC. Translated: CASSSYQETQYF.

This clonotype was seen a few times. The chain carries TRBV4-1 and TRBJ2-7; D remains unclear. The V end lost 1 base, the J end lost 3 bases, and 7 bases lay between the germline ends. CDR1 MGHRA and CDR2 YSYEKL come from the germline V gene. The CDR3 contains 13 residues. DNA for the CDR3: TGCGCCAGCAGCCAAGTTGTCGGCTACGAGCAGTACTTC. As protein: CASSQVVGYEQYF.

The table lists this clonotype with a few counts. The chain carries TRBV5-6 and TRBJ2-7, with D perhaps TRBD1 (5 bases). Trimming took 6 bases from V and 5 from J, leaving 21 bases between them. Looked up from germline, CDR1 is SGHDT and CDR2 is YYEEEE. The CDR3 runs to 15 residues. CDR3 residues: CASNFGVRTRDEQYF. The CDR3 DNA follows: TGTGCCAGCAACTTTGGGGTAAGGACACGGGACGAGCAGTACTTC.

This clonotype was seen repeatedly, ten times or more. V usage is TRBV4-1 and J usage is TRBJ2-1, with 9 bases aligning to TRBD2. Germline-derived CDR1 and CDR2 are MGHRA and YSYEKL. CDR3 size: 17 residues. With V trimmed by 5 bases and J by 9 bases, 17 bases remained unmatched. In DNA form, the CDR3 reads TGCGCCAGCAGCAGCTTCGCCGGGGCGGGAGGGGAAGGTGAGCAGTTCTTC. Translating gives CASSSFAGAGGEGEQFF.

The rearrangement links TRBV28 to TRBJ2-4; 7 bases agree with TRBD1. This CDR3 comprises 12 residues. Germline V gene sequence: CDR1 MDHEN, CDR2 SYDVKM. The V segment lost 2 bases and the J segment 12 bases; nucleotides outside the gene matches: 4. CDR3 protein: CASSLRGDSQYF. The CDR3 DNA sequence: TGTGCCAGCAGTTTACGTGGGGACAGTCAGTACTTC.

This clonotype has ten or more counts. The chain recombines TRBV10-3 with TRBJ2-5, with no clear D. The germline V gene encodes CDR1 ENHRY and CDR2 SYGVKD. V gave up 3 bases and J gave up 5 bases, with 19 bases separating them. The CDR3 contains 16 residues. CDR3 protein: CAISETPPNGAETQYF. The CDR3 DNA is TGTGCCATCAGTGAAACTCCACCGAACGGCGCGGAGACCCAGTACTTC.

Many counts were recorded for this clonotype. The V gene is TRBV28, the J gene TRBJ2-5; no clear D gene. The CDR3 extends over 13 amino acids. The germline V gene encodes CDR1 MDHEN and CDR2 SYDVKM. With 3 bases removed from V and 6 bases from J, the gap between germline ends came to 11 bases. Here the CDR3 reads CASSFDGSKTQYF. CDR3 bases: TGTGCCAGCAGTTTCGACGGTAGTAAGACCCAGTACTTC.

This clonotype occurred many times. V gene TRBV2 combines with J gene TRBJ2-5; 7 bases agree with TRBD1. The CDR3 is 15 amino acids. Trimming at V came to 7 bases and at J to 2 bases, leaving 10 bases not matched to a gene. The V gene's germline CDR1 is SNHLY and CDR2 FYNNEI. The CDR3 DNA is TGTGCCAGCACCGCACAGACAGGGTTACAAGAGACCCAGTACTTC. Protein product: CASTAQTGLQETQYF.

This clonotype appeared many times. This sequence joins TRBV5-1 and TRBJ1-1; D is possibly TRBD1 (5 bases). V shed 7 bases and J shed 1 base, with 14 bases lying between them. The germline CDR1 and CDR2 sequences are SGHRS and YFSETQ. The CDR3 has 14 amino acids. This CDR3 reads CASRARGPNTEAFF. CDR3 sequence (DNA): TGCGCCAGCCGTGCGCGGGGACCGAACACTGAAGCTTTCTTT.

This clonotype was recorded at least ten times. The rearrangement uses TRBV5-6 and TRBJ2-3; 7 nucleotides line up with TRBD2. The CDR3 extends over 13 amino acids. Germline V gives CDR1 SGHDT, CDR2 YYEEEE. With 3 bases clipped from V and 4 bases from J, the junction kept 2 bases outside the gene matches. CDR3 residues: CASSSTSADTQYF. The CDR3 DNA reads TGTGCCAGCAGCTCCACTAGCGCAGATACGCAGTATTTT.

This clonotype was seen at least ten times. This may arise from a read error, as a much more abundant clone is one base away. V gene TRBV20-1 combines with J gene TRBJ2-2; the D is unclear. There are 18 residues in the CDR3. CDR1 is DFQATT and CDR2 is SNEGSKA in the germline V gene (reference sequence). The V and J ends lost 0 bases and 1 base respectively, with 18 bases between them. The CDR3 sequence: CSARDQDGPNMNTGELFF. The CDR3 nucleotides read TGCAGTGCTAGAGATCAAGACGGGCCTAACATGAACACCGGGGAGCTGTTTTTT.

This clonotype turned up a few times. The CDR3, as DNA: TGCAGCGTTGAATATGGGAGCTCTGGAAACACCATATATTTT. Its translation: CSVEYGSSGNTIYF. The genes are TRBV29-1 and TRBJ1-3, with unresolved D. The germline gives CDR1 SQVTM, CDR2 ANQGSEA. The CDR3 spans 14 residues. Trimming took 2 bases from V and 0 from J, leaving 8 bases between them.

This clonotype was detected many times. The CDR3 coding sequence is TGTGCCAGCAGATTCTTGACCTCCCGGGGGCCCCAGCATTTT. It encodes CASRFLTSRGPQHF. V usage is TRBV6-2 or TRBV6-3 and J usage is TRBJ1-5; the D is unclear. The CDR3 has 14 residues. V was cut by 6 bases and J by 9 bases, with 18 bases left in between. Per germline, CDR1 MNHEY and CDR2 SVGEGT.

This clonotype was seen at least ten times. This chain joins TRBV30 and TRBJ2-2, with D unclear. The CDR3 has 14 residues. The V gene's germline CDR1 is GTSNPN and CDR2 SVGIG (reference sequence). Trimming removed 5 bases at V and 0 bases at J, with 10 bases between. CDR3 sequence: CAWARLANTGELFF. CDR3 DNA sequence: TGTGCCTGGGCCCGACTTGCGAACACCGGGGAGCTGTTTTTT. Full variable domain (missing parts from reference TRBV30 and TRBJ2-2): SQTIHQWPATLVQPVGSPLSLECTVEGTSNPNLYWYRQAAGRGLQLLFYSVGIGQISSEVPQNLSASRPQDRQFILSSKKLLLSDSGFYLCAWARLANTGELFFGEGSRLTVL.

This clonotype was recorded many times. This chain uses TRBV6-1 with TRBJ1-6; D may be TRBD1 (5 bases). Trimming left V 3 bases short and J 5 bases short, with 8 bases between. Germline CDR1 MNHNS, CDR2 SASEGT. The CDR3 has 14 residues. CDR3 sequence reads: CASSDLGDNSPLHF. The CDR3 nucleotides read TGTGCCAGCAGTGATCTGGGGGATAATTCACCCCTCCACTTT.

Ten or more counts support this clonotype. The gene calls are TRBV12-3 or TRBV12-4 and TRBJ2-7, with 12 bases aligning to TRBD2. There are 19 residues in the CDR3. V lost 3 bases to trimming and J lost 2 bases; unmatched junction nucleotides: 14. The CDR3 sequence: CASSFSSTLGLAGTYEQYF. DNA for the CDR3: TGTGCCAGCAGTTTCTCTTCTACCCTCGGACTAGCGGGAACCTACGAGCAGTACTTC.

This clonotype was seen at least ten times. This rearrangement joins TRBV21-1 to TRBJ1-1; whether TRBD1, the table's D call, matches the DNA was not checked. TRBV21-1 is a pseudogene locus. The CDR3 extends over 19 amino acids. CDR3 in DNA: TGTGCCAGCAGCAAAGGAAGGAAAAGGCGGGACGAGGGGGAAACTGAAGCTTTCTTT. This codes for CASSKGRKRRDEGETEAFF.

The CDR3 loop is CASSQGQGAFAEAFF. DNA of the CDR3: TGCGCCAGCAGCCAGGGACAGGGGGCCTTCGCTGAAGCTTTCTTT. This chain connects TRBV4-1 to TRBJ1-1; 12 bases line up with TRBD1. The CDR3 spans 15 residues. Germline V gene sequence: CDR1 MGHRA, CDR2 YSYEKL. V trimming: 3 bases; J trimming: 6 bases; junction bases outside the gene matches: 5.

The table lists this clonotype with many counts. The chain combines TRBV5-4 with TRBJ2-7; the D is unclear. Per the germline V gene, CDR1 is SGHNT and CDR2 is YYREEE (reference sequence). This CDR3 has 15 amino acids. Between the trimmed V and J ends, which lost 0 bases and 4 bases, there was a span of 14 bases. CDR3 residues: CASSLGGSTLYEQYF. The CDR3 DNA reads TGTGCCAGCAGCTTGGGTGGTTCCACATTATACGAGCAGTACTTC.

The V and J genes are TRBV10-3 and TRBJ2-7, with 7 bases aligning to TRBD1. Germline CDR1 ENHRY, CDR2 SYGVKD. The CDR3 is made up of 11 amino acids. Unmatched junction bases numbered 3, after V lost 8 bases and J lost 5 bases. CDR3 sequence reads: CAIGQVDEQYF. As DNA, the CDR3 is TGTGCCATCGGACAGGTCGACGAGCAGTACTTC.

In its sample, this clonotype was seen many times. The CDR3 spells CASSAGTATGELFF. CDR3 sequence (DNA): TGCGCCAGCAGCGCCGGGACAGCCACCGGGGAGCTGTTTTTT. V usage is TRBV5-1 and J usage is TRBJ2-2, with 7 positions matching TRBD1. Germline V CDR1 and CDR2: SGHRS, YFSETQ. CDR3 length equals 14 residues. Losses at the gene ends were 4 bases for V and 4 bases for J; bases not matched to a gene: 4. The full variable domain, completed using reference TRBV5-1 and TRBJ2-2, is KAGVTQTPRYLIKTRGQQVTLSCSPISGHRSVSWYQQTPGQGLQFLFEYFSETQRNKGNFPGRFSGRQFSNSRSEMNVSTLELGDSALYLCASSAGTATGELFFGEGSRLTVL.

This clonotype was detected a few times. V is TRBV2 and J is TRBJ2-3, with D possibly TRBD2 on 6 matching bases. Germline V gene data show CDR1 as SNHLY and CDR2 as FYNNEI. V was cut by 4 bases and J by 4 bases, with 12 bases left in between. The CDR3 has 14 residues. The CDR3 DNA follows: TGTGCCAGCAGTGGGTCCGGGGGTGCAGATACGCAGTATTTT. Protein sequence: CASSGSGGADTQYF. Full variable domain (missing parts from reference TRBV2 and TRBJ2-3): EPEVTQTPSHQVTQMGQEVILRCVPISNHLYFYWYRQILGQKVEFLVSFYNNEISEKSEIFDDQFSVERPDGSNFTLKIRSTKLEDSAMYFCASSGSGGADTQYFGPGTRLTVL.

This clonotype was counted many times. One end of the junction fails to match germline, which may point to a read error. This chain links TRBV5-1 with TRBJ1-5, with 8 nucleotides matching TRBD1. Germline CDR1 SGHRS, CDR2 YFSETQ. This CDR3 is 15 amino acids long. The DNA of the CDR3 is TGCGCCAGCAGCTCCGACGGACAGGGCCTTGAGCCCCAGAATTTT. Amino acid sequence: CASSSDGQGLEPQNF.

This clonotype was picked up many times. V is TRBV5-1 and J is TRBJ2-7, with D tentatively TRBD2 (5 bases). With 0 bases removed from V and 3 bases from J, the gap between germline ends came to 13 bases. This CDR3 region has 15 residues. Germline V gene data show CDR1 as SGHRS and CDR2 as YFSETQ. DNA of the CDR3: TGCGCCAGCAGCTTGGGGAGGACTGTAAACTACGAGCAGTACTTC. It encodes CASSLGRTVNYEQYF.

This clonotype was counted ten times or more. V usage is TRBV5-6 and J usage is TRBJ2-2; the match to TRBD1 covers 9 bases. Germline values: CDR1 SGHDT, CDR2 YYEEEE. The CDR3 is 15 amino acids. V was pared by 4 bases and J by 4 bases, with 5 bases of the junction left unmatched. Written as DNA, the CDR3 is TGTGCCAGCAGCACAAGGACAGGGGTCACCGGGGAGCTGTTTTTT. Residues: CASSTRTGVTGELFF. Complete variable domain (other parts from reference TRBV5-6 and TRBJ2-2): DAGVTQSPTHLIKTRGQQVTLRCSPKSGHDTVSWYQQALGQGPQFIFQYYEEEERQRGNFPDRFSGHQFPNYSSELNVNALLLGDSALYLCASSTRTGVTGELFFGEGSRLTVL.